Shown below are 24 T cell receptor beta chains from a single sample sequenced in a study of tumor and adjacent non-tumor tissue in lung cancer. The template was RNA from unsorted bulk tissue. A modified ARM-PCR protocol with three rounds of nested PCR amplified TCRbeta. TCRdb re-called the multiplex PCR reads through MiXCR, storing one row per CDR3 protein. This sample yields about 110,000 distinct CDR3 sequences, of which over 70% are seen a single time; approximately 24% belongs to the top ten. Sequencing was carried out using lung tumor tissue. Receptor source: a man between 65 and 80 years old with non-small cell lung cancer.

Notes on this clonotype: This may come from a read error, since a much larger clone is one base off. The chain is built from TRBV28 and TRBJ2-1, with D possibly being TRBD1 or TRBD2 (6 bases each). The CDR3 loop spans 17 amino acids. Per the germline V gene, CDR1 is MDHEN and CDR2 is SYDVKM. The CDR3 nucleotides read TGTACCAGCAGCACTCCTCTCCTGGGGGGCCTGTACAATGAGCAGTTCTTC. It codes for CTSSTPLLGGLYNEQFF.

This chain connects TRBV6-1 to TRBJ2-1; D is possibly TRBD2 (5 bases). V lost 6 bases, J lost 7 bases, and 19 bases lay in between. Germline V gene sequence: CDR1 MNHNS, CDR2 SASEGT. The CDR3 is made up of 15 amino acids. Here the CDR3 DNA reads TGTGCCAGCAGACTCGGGAAAGGGCTTTATAATGAGCAGTTCTTC. Its translation is CASRLGKGLYNEQFF.

Concerning this clonotype itself: Lacking the conserved final phenylalanine or tryptophan, this CDR3 likely reflects a read error. The chain combines TRBV14 with TRBJ2-6, with 8 bases that match TRBD1. Germline values: CDR1 SGHDN, CDR2 FVKESK. The length of the CDR3 is 19 residues. In nucleotides, the CDR3 is TGTGCCAGCAACCCTACCCTGACAGGGGCCTACTCTGGGGCCAATGTCCTGACTTTG. It yields the protein CASNPTLTGAYSGANVLTL.

V is TRBV6-5 and J is TRBJ1-1, with TRBD1 matching 7 bases. The germline V gene encodes CDR1 MNHEY and CDR2 SVGAGI. The CDR3 is made up of 14 amino acids. V shed 11 bases and J 4 bases; nucleotides not matched to a gene: 13. CDR3 region: CAGRPQGWVTEAFF. In DNA form, the CDR3 reads TGTGCCGGTAGGCCACAGGGGTGGGTCACTGAAGCTTTCTTT.

As concerns this clonotype: An end of the junction differs from the germline gene, which may be a read error. This chain uses TRBV12-3 or TRBV12-4 with TRBJ2-7, with 9 bases identical to TRBD1. CDR3 length: 15 residues. CDR3 amino acids: CASSDLGQGVYEQYF. The CDR3 bases are TGTGCTAGCAGTGATCTGGGACAGGGTGTATACGAGCAGTACTTC.

Regarding this clonotype: One junction end does not reproduce the germline sequence, and a read error may be involved. The chain couples TRBV6-2 or TRBV6-3 to TRBJ2-7; D possibly corresponds to TRBD1 (5 bases). The CDR3 runs 12 residues. The germline CDR1 and CDR2 sequences are MNHEY and SVGEGT. CDR3 protein: CASGEQVYEQYF. As DNA, the CDR3 is TGTGCCAGCGGTGAACAGGTTTACGAGCAATACTTC.

This CDR3 is CASSPNWSSYNEQFF. CDR3 DNA: TGTGCCAGCAGCCCAAACTGGAGTTCCTACAATGAGCAGTTCTTC. This chain joins TRBV12-3 or TRBV12-4 and TRBJ2-1; D is undetermined. Trimming took off 6 bases at V and 1 base at J, with 13 bases between the two ends. This CDR3 contains 15 residues.

As to this clonotype: At one end the junction does not follow the germline gene, possibly because of a read error. The rearrangement joins TRBV11-2 to TRBJ1-1; unclear D gene. The CDR3 is 14 residues long. The germline V gene has CDR1 SGHAT and CDR2 FQNNGV. The CDR3 sequence: CASSFGGYRTEAFF. The CDR3 DNA sequence: TGTGCCAGCAGCTTCGGCGGGTACCGGACTGAAGCTTTTTTT.

A remark on this clonotype: One end of the junction does not line up with germline, which may come from a read error. The chain carries TRBV10-3 and TRBJ2-1; no clear D. The CDR3 length is 17 residues. Germline CDR1 and CDR2: ENHRY and SYGVKD. The CDR3 protein is CAFSGTLGTPSYNEQFF. The DNA of the CDR3 is TGTGCCTTCAGTGGAACCCTCGGAACTCCTTCCTACAATGAGCAGTTCTTC.

With regard to this clonotype: Here the CDR3 omits its conserved ending phenylalanine or tryptophan, so a read error is the likely source. The DNA is omitted, as the CDR3 cannot be located on it reliably, and the CDR3 follows TCRdb's listing. The chain recombines TRBV12-3 or TRBV12-4 with TRBJ1-1. The CDR3 is 12 amino acids long, termini counted. The CDR3 here is CAISGSPTEAFY.

This clonotype was detected ten times or more. The V and J genes are TRBV29-1 and TRBJ2-3; no definite D call. The CDR3 contains 14 residues. The germline V gene encodes CDR1 SQVTM and CDR2 ANQGSEA. Trimming pared 5 bases from V and 0 bases from J, leaving 12 bases between. CDR3 protein: CSVYGSSSTDTQYF. Here the CDR3 DNA reads TGCAGCGTTTACGGTTCTTCTAGCACAGATACGCAGTATTTT.

This clonotype was seen once. One end of the junction is discordant with germline, which a read error may explain. This rearrangement joins TRBV29-1 to TRBJ1-2; D is unresolved. Per germline, CDR1 SQVTM and CDR2 ANQGSEA. The CDR3 is 13 amino acids. DNA for the CDR3: TGCAGCGTTCTCGAGACGGGAGCCCATGGCTACACTTTC. This translates into CSVLETGAHGYTF.

In regard to this clonotype: An end of the junction does not agree with germline; a read error may underlie this. The chain is built from TRBV11-2 and TRBJ1-1; TRBD1 is a possible D gene (5 bases). This CDR3 comprises 14 residues. Per the germline V gene, CDR1 is SGHAT and CDR2 is FQNNGV. The chain's CDR3 is CASSLMGPPTEALF. CDR3 bases: TGTGCCAGCAGCCTTATGGGACCCCCTACTGAAGCTTTATTT. Full variable domain (missing parts from reference TRBV11-2 and TRBJ1-1): EAGVAQSPRYKIIEKRQSVAFWCNPISGHATLYWYQQILGQGPKLLIQFQNNGVVDDSQLPKDRFSAERLKGVDSTLKIQPAKLEDSAVYLCASSLMGPPTEALFGQGTRLTVV.

With respect to this clonotype: A much larger clone is a single base away; this may be a read error. The genes are TRBV7-9 and TRBJ1-2, with TRBD1 as a possible D gene (5 bases). CDR1 is SEHNR and CDR2 is FQNEAQ in the germline V gene (reference sequence). The CDR3 contains 13 residues. Trimming took 5 bases from V and 3 from J, leaving 10 bases between them. This chain's CDR3 is CASSRDLDYGYTF. For the CDR3, the DNA is TGTGCCAGCAGCAGGGACCTAGACTATGGCTACACCTTC.

This clonotype was observed once. Mismatch with germline at one junction end may stem from a read error. The chain joins TRBV11-2 to TRBJ2-1; 8 bases are shared with TRBD1. CDR1 is SGHAT and CDR2 is FQNNGV in the germline V gene. The CDR3 loop spans 16 amino acids. For the CDR3, the DNA is TGTGTCAGCAGCTCAACCACGGACAGGGTGGTCAATGAGGAGTTCTTC. Encoded protein: CVSSSTTDRVVNEEFF.

To note about this clonotype: Its ends do not fully match the called genes, so a read error is possible. DNA of the CDR3: TGTGCCAGCAGCTTGAGATGGAGAACTAATGAAAAACTCTTTTTT. It is translated as CASSLRWRTNEKLFF. V is TRBV5-6 and J is TRBJ1-4; unclear D gene. The CDR3 sequence is 15 residues long. Germline CDR1 is SGHDT and CDR2 is YYEEEE.

V is TRBV10-2 and J is TRBJ1-2; no definite D call. This CDR3 is 15 amino acids long. V was shortened by 2 bases and J by 9 bases, with 19 bases between the two germline ends. CDR1 WSHSY and CDR2 SAAADI come from the germline V gene. Here the CDR3 reads CASSEGRTADYSYTF. The DNA for the CDR3 is TGCGCCAGCAGTGAGGGAAGGACGGCGGATTATAGCTACACCTTC.

Concerning this clonotype: At one end, the junction sequence differs from germline, possibly due to a read error. The CDR3 nucleotides read TGCGCCAGGAGCACGGACAGGGGGTACTCCTACCAGCAGTACTTC. It yields the protein CARSTDRGYSYQQYF. This chain uses TRBV5-4 with TRBJ2-7; 10 bases match TRBD1. Germline-derived CDR1 and CDR2 are SGHNT and YYREEE (reference sequence). The CDR3 totals 15 residues.

This clonotype appeared a single time. This is likely a read error, given that the CDR3 carries no conserved phenylalanine or tryptophan at its end. No DNA is shown, since the ends of the CDR3 on it are uncertain; the CDR3 is the one TCRdb lists. This chain uses TRBV6-9 with TRBJ2-7; no check of the table's D call, TRBD1, against the DNA was made. Germline V gene data show CDR1 as MNHGY and CDR2 as SVAAGI. 11 amino acids form the CDR3, both terminal residues included. The CDR3 reads CDSKRQARTVL.

Comments on this clonotype: Germline is not matched at one junction end, which may reflect a read error. The DNA of the CDR3 is TGTGCCATCAATGAGACGCGAGAAAGTGGAGAGCAGTACTTC. This sequence encodes CAINETRESGEQYF. The genes are TRBV10-3 and TRBJ2-7; D not certain. CDR3 length equals 14 residues. In germline, CDR1 is ENHRY, CDR2 SYGVKD.

The table lists this clonotype with a few counts. The chain couples TRBV27 to TRBJ2-7, with TRBD2 matching over 7 bases. Germline lookup yields CDR1 MNHEY and CDR2 SMNVEV (reference sequence). This CDR3 contains 15 residues. The V segment lost 6 bases and the J segment 7 bases; nucleotides outside the gene matches: 15. The CDR3 loop is CASRVYAGAVYEQYF. The CDR3, as DNA: TGTGCCAGCAGAGTATATGCGGGAGCAGTATATGAGCAGTACTTC.

Turning to this clonotype: Germline and junction disagree at one end, which may indicate a read error. This chain links TRBV6-6 with TRBJ2-7, with 8 nucleotides matching TRBD1. Germline V CDR1 and CDR2: MNHNY, SVGAGI (reference sequence). The CDR3 covers 16 residues. The CDR3 is CAISRTGTGFFYEQYF. The CDR3 DNA sequence: TGTGCCATCAGTAGGACTGGGACAGGATTCTTCTACGAGCAGTACTTC.

Remarks on this clonotype: The missing conserved phenylalanine or tryptophan at the end of this CDR3 makes a read error likely. The CDR3 region is CASRRTTEAAYEQYL. In DNA, the CDR3 is TGTGCCAGCAGGAGAACGACAGAGGCGGCCTACGAGCAGTACCTC. The J gene is TRBJ2-7, the V gene TRBV6-2 or TRBV6-3, with D possibly TRBD1 on 5 matching bases. V lost 6 bases and J 2 bases, leaving 17 bases between the germline ends. The CDR3 runs 15 residues. Germline V gene data show CDR1 as MNHEY and CDR2 as SVGEGT.

On this clonotype itself: This CDR3 fails to terminate in the conserved phenylalanine or tryptophan, so it likely reflects a read error. V usage is TRBV6-5 and J usage is TRBJ2-7, with TRBD1 matching over 8 bases. The CDR3 sequence is 16 residues long. Germline-derived CDR1 and CDR2 are MNHEY and SVGAGI. V lost 5 bases and J lost 2; bases outside the gene matches: 11. The CDR3 DNA follows: TGTGCCAGCAGTCACACTGGGGGACAGGTAGCCTACGAGCAGTACCTC. It translates to CASSHTGGQVAYEQYL.